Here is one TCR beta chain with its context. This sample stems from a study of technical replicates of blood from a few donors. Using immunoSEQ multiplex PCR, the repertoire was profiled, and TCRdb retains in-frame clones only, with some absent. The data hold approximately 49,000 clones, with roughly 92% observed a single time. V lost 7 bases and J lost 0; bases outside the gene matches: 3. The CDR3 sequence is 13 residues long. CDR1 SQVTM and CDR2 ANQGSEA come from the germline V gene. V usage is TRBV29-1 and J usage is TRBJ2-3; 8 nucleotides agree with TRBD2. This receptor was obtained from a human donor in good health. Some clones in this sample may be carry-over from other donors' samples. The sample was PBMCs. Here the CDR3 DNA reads TGCAGCGGACTAGCGCATAGCACAGATACGCAGTATTTT. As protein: CSGLAHSTDTQYF.